This T cell receptor beta chain came from a study of radiation and T cells in renal cell carcinoma. The germline V gene encodes CDR1 SGHTA and CDR2 FQGNSA. The CDR3 is 13 amino acids. Trimming removed 7 bases from V and 2 bases from J, with 12 bases in between. The time point: baseline pretreatment blood. Treatment defined: 15 Gy SBRT to primary tumor, nephrectomy 4 weeks later. The table came from immunoSEQ multiplex PCR; TCRdb's copy has only in-frame clones and leaves some out. Of 120,000 to 150,000 clones listed, around four fifths are singletons. The genes are TRBV7-2 and TRBJ2-7; D may be TRBD2 (5 bases). This material consisted of blood, taken from a patient whose treatment included radiotherapy and nephrectomy. This clonotype was obtained from a woman aged 50 to 60 with renal cell carcinoma. CDR3 in amino acids: CASTGGGTYEQYF. The CDR3 coding sequence is TGTGCCAGCACCGGAGGTGGGACCTACGAGCAGTACTTC.